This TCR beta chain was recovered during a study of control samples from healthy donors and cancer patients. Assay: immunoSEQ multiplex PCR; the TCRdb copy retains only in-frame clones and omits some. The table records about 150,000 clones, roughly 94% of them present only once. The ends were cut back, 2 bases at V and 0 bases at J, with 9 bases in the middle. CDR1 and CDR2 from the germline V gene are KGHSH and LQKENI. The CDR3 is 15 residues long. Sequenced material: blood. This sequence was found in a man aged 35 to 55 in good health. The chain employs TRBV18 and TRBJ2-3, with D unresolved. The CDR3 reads CASSPMGRSTDTQYF. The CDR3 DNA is TGTGCCAGCTCACCAATGGGCAGGAGCACAGATACGCAGTATTTT.